The 14 T cell receptor beta chains in this list originate from one sample, sequenced in a study of T cells after posttransplantation cyclophosphamide. The data were produced by immunoSEQ multiplex PCR, yet TCRdb's version contains in-frame clones alone and is incomplete. The sample shows about 12,000 clones, none of them appearing just once. The sample comprised PBMCs. The receptor source for this set is a woman between 40 and 55 years old in good health, CMV-negative, and a related stem cell transplant donor.

This clone was seen at least ten times. The gene calls are TRBV19 and TRBJ2-7; the match to TRBD1 covers 7 bases. The germline V gene encodes CDR1 LNHDA and CDR2 SQIVND (reference sequence). Trimming cost V 2 bases and J 7 bases; bases outside gene matches: 5. The CDR3 has 13 amino acids. DNA for the CDR3: TGTGCCAGTAGTATAACAGGGGCCCGGGAGCAGTACTTC. Its protein product is CASSITGAREQYF.

This clone was recorded many times. The rearrangement uses TRBV7-8 and TRBJ1-2; TRBD1 agrees at 11 bases. Germline V lookup: CDR1 SGHVS, CDR2 FQNEAQ. CDR3 length equals 19 residues. V dropped 0 bases and J dropped 6; count of bases not matched to a gene: 15. The CDR3 DNA follows: TGTGCCAGCAGCTTAGCCCCAGCCGGGACAGGGGGTTTACAGGATGGCTACACCTTC. As protein: CASSLAPAGTGGLQDGYTF.

This clone was observed at least ten times. The chain is built from TRBV5-6 and TRBJ2-4; 7 nucleotides line up with TRBD1. In germline, CDR1 is SGHDT, CDR2 YYEEEE. There are 14 residues in the CDR3. Germline trimming cut 4 bases from V and 3 bases from J; bases unmatched to any gene: 4. The CDR3 region is CASSRQGFKNIQYF. In DNA, the CDR3 is TGTGCCAGCAGCCGACAGGGATTCAAAAACATTCAGTACTTC. Supplemented by reference TRBV5-6 and TRBJ2-4, the full variable domain reads DAGVTQSPTHLIKTRGQQVTLRCSPKSGHDTVSWYQQALGQGPQFIFQYYEEEERQRGNFPDRFSGHQFPNYSSELNVNALLLGDSALYLCASSRQGFKNIQYFGAGTRLSVL.

This clone was counted at least ten times. The chain has TRBV18 and TRBJ2-6, with no clear D. V was shortened by 2 bases and J by 0 bases, with 17 bases between the two germline ends. CDR3 length: 19 amino acids. The germline gives CDR1 KGHSH, CDR2 LQKENI. CDR3 nucleotide sequence: TGTGCCAGCTCACCATTCACCCAAAGATATAGCTCTGGGGCCAACGTCCTGACTTTC. Encoded protein: CASSPFTQRYSSGANVLTF.

This clone was observed at least ten times. The V and J genes are TRBV9 and TRBJ2-5; tentatively, D is TRBD1 (6 bases). The germline CDR1 and CDR2 sequences are SGDLS and YYNGEE. Trimming removed 4 bases at V and 1 base at J, with 11 bases between. This CDR3 has 14 amino acids. CDR3 bases: TGTGCCAGCAGCCCAGAGACAGGCCAAGAGACCCAGTACTTC. Translated: CASSPETGQETQYF.

This clone was recorded at least ten times. The rearrangement joins TRBV6-5 to TRBJ2-7, with 10 bases aligning to TRBD1. Germline V gene lookup returns CDR1 MNHEY and CDR2 SVGAGI. CDR3 size: 15 residues. Unmatched junction bases numbered 7, after V lost 2 bases and J lost 6 bases. DNA of the CDR3: TGTGCCAGCAGTTACAAGGGGACAGGGGTTGGCGAGCAGTACTTC. It specifies CASSYKGTGVGEQYF.

This clone appeared many times. This sequence joins TRBV6-1 and TRBJ1-1; D ambiguous. Trimming took off 4 bases at V and 4 bases at J, with 7 bases between the two ends. The CDR3 length is 12 residues. Germline-derived CDR1 and CDR2 are MNHNS and SASEGT. CDR3 DNA sequence: TGTGCCAGCAGTGTTGTATCCACTGAAGCTTTCTTT. It yields the protein CASSVVSTEAFF.

This clone was found many times. One end of the junction does not line up with germline, which may come from a read error. V is TRBV29-1 and J is TRBJ2-1; 7 nucleotides match TRBD2. CDR3 length: 12 amino acids. Germline assignment: CDR1 SQVTM and CDR2 ANQGSEA. CDR3 loop: CSVVGGTTELFF. The DNA for the CDR3 is TGCAGCGTTGTGGGTGGGACTACTGAGCTGTTCTTC.

This clone was counted many times. V usage is TRBV18 and J usage is TRBJ1-1, with TRBD1 matching 9 bases. With V trimmed by 6 bases and J by 2 bases, 10 bases remained unmatched. Germline V gene data show CDR1 as KGHSH and CDR2 as LQKENI. The CDR3 covers 16 residues. In DNA form, the CDR3 reads TGTGCCAGCTCCCCAAAAAACAGGGGGCCTAACACTGAAGCTTTCTTT. It codes for CASSPKNRGPNTEAFF.

This clone was seen many times. The chain carries TRBV19 and TRBJ2-2; D is perhaps TRBD1 (6 bases). The ends were cut back, 6 bases at V and 4 bases at J, with 15 bases in the middle. This CDR3 has 15 amino acids. Per the germline V gene, CDR1 is LNHDA and CDR2 is SQIVND (reference sequence). The CDR3 DNA reads as TGTGCCAGTAGATTGGCCACAGGGAGCACCGGGGAGCTGTTTTTT. Translated, it gives CASRLATGSTGELFF.

The V call is TRBV7-2, the J call TRBJ2-7; 9 nucleotides match TRBD1. The CDR3 spans 15 residues. The germline CDR1 and CDR2 sequences are SGHTA and FQGNSA. V was clipped by 5 bases and J by 0 bases; unmatched bases: 5. The CDR3, as DNA: TGTGCCAGCAGCGGGACAGGGCTCCTCTCCTACGAGCAGTACTTC. Translating it yields CASSGTGLLSYEQYF. The whole variable domain, remainder taken from reference TRBV7-2 and TRBJ2-7, is GAGVSQSPSNKVTEKGKDVELRCDPISGHTALYWYRQSLGQGLEFLIYFQGNSAPDKSGLPSDRFSAERTGGSVSTLTIQRTQQEDSAVYLCASSGTGLLSYEQYFGPGTRLTVT.

This clone was observed many times. The chain uses TRBV6-1 and TRBJ2-7, with D perhaps matching TRBD1 (5 bases). CDR3 length equals 14 residues. Trimming left V 2 bases short and J 6 bases short, with 14 bases between. The germline gives CDR1 MNHNS, CDR2 SASEGT. CDR3: CASSELIPTGEQYF. CDR3 sequence (DNA): TGTGCCAGCAGTGAACTCATCCCTACAGGCGAGCAGTACTTC.

This sequence joins TRBV10-3 and TRBJ2-7; no reliable D call. The CDR3 runs 14 residues. CDR1 is ENHRY, CDR2 SYGVKD, per germline. V lost 7 bases and J 0 bases, leaving 13 bases between the germline ends. CDR3 sequence: CAINSRDISYEQYF. CDR3 DNA: TGTGCCATCAATAGTCGCGACATCTCCTACGAGCAGTACTTC.

At least ten counts were recorded for this clone. The V and J genes are TRBV7-3 and TRBJ2-1; weak D call: TRBD2 (7 bases). Germline CDR1 is SGHTA and CDR2 is FQGTGA. CDR3 length equals 15 residues. The V end lost 4 bases, the J end lost 9 bases, and 19 bases lay between the germline ends. The CDR3 region has the DNA TGTGCCAGCAGCTCCGGGACAAGGGAGGGTAGTGAGCAGTTCTTC. Residues: CASSSGTREGSEQFF.